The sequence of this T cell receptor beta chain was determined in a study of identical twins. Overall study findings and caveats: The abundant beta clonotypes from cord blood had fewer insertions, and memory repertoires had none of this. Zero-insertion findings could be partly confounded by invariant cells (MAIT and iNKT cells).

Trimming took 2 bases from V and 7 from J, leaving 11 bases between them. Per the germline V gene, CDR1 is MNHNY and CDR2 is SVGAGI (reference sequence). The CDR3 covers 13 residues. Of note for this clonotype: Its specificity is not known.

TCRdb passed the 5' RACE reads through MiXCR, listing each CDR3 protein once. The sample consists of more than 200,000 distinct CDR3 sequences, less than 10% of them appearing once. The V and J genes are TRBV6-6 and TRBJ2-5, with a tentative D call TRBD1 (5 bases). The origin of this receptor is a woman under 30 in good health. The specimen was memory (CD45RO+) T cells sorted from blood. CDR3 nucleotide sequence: TGTGCCAGCAGTTACGTTGGGGCAGGGACCCAGTACTTC. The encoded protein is CASSYVGAGTQYF.